These 22 T cell receptor beta chains were all obtained from the same sample, sequenced in a study of T cells in localized non-small cell lung cancer. Only in-frame clones appear in the TCRdb table, and some are missing; sequencing was by immunoSEQ multiplex PCR. The sample lists tens of thousands of clones, approximately 92% seen once, with about 4% in the top ten. Sequencing used peripheral blood mononuclear cells, obtained before any cancer treatment. The receptors were gathered from a woman aged 35 to 70 with stage III lung adenocarcinoma.

The V gene is TRBV5-4, the J gene TRBJ1-1; 7 bases fit TRBD1. After removal of 0 bases from V and 1 base from J, the junction contained 3 bases not matched to a gene. This CDR3 is 15 amino acids long. Germline CDR1 reads SGHNT; CDR2 reads YYREEE (reference sequence). The CDR3 region has the DNA TGTGCCAGCAGCTTGGAAGAGGGGGCGAACACTGAAGCTTTCTTT. Protein: CASSLEEGANTEAFF.

The genes are TRBV11-2 and TRBJ1-1; TRBD1 aligns across 8 bases. Per the germline V gene, CDR1 is SGHAT and CDR2 is FQNNGV. V dropped 5 bases and J dropped 1; count of bases not matched to a gene: 6. CDR3 length: 15 amino acids. The CDR3 DNA sequence: TGTGCCAGCAGCGCGAGGACAGGGTGGAACACTGAAGCTTTCTTT. Residues: CASSARTGWNTEAFF. The complete variable domain, with remaining parts taken from reference TRBV11-2 and TRBJ1-1, reads EAGVAQSPRYKIIEKRQSVAFWCNPISGHATLYWYQQILGQGPKLLIQFQNNGVVDDSQLPKDRFSAERLKGVDSTLKIQPAKLEDSAVYLCASSARTGWNTEAFFGQGTRLTVV.

The gene calls are TRBV7-9 and TRBJ2-7, with 12 nucleotides matching TRBD1. The CDR3 is 14 residues long. Trimming took 3 bases from V and 6 from J; bases not matched to a gene: 3. CDR1 is SEHNR and CDR2 is FQNEAQ in the germline V gene (reference sequence). The CDR3: CASSFWDRGREQYF. The CDR3 nucleotides read TGTGCCAGCAGCTTTTGGGACAGGGGGCGCGAGCAGTACTTC.

The chain links TRBV30 to TRBJ2-1; a possible D gene is TRBD2 (6 bases). CDR1 is GTSNPN, CDR2 SVGIG, per germline (reference sequence). V was cut by 0 bases and J by 5 bases, with 11 bases left in between. The CDR3 loop spans 14 amino acids. CDR3 DNA sequence: TGTGCCTGGAGTGTTGAGGGAGGCCACAATGAGCAGTTCTTC. Translation gives CAWSVEGGHNEQFF. The whole variable domain, filled in from reference TRBV30 and TRBJ2-1, reads SQTIHQWPATLVQPVGSPLSLECTVEGTSNPNLYWYRQAAGRGLQLLFYSVGIGQISSEVPQNLSASRPQDRQFILSSKKLLLSDSGFYLCAWSVEGGHNEQFFGPGTRLTVL.

This chain connects TRBV18 to TRBJ1-1, with D possibly TRBD1 on 6 matching bases. CDR1 is KGHSH, CDR2 LQKENI, per germline. The ends were cut back, 2 bases at V and 0 bases at J, with 13 bases in the middle. The CDR3 has 16 amino acids. This CDR3 is CASSPILQGVNTEAFF. The CDR3 DNA follows: TGTGCCAGCTCACCAATCCTACAGGGAGTGAACACTGAAGCTTTCTTT.

The V call is TRBV9, the J call TRBJ2-2; D is uncertain. CDR1 SGDLS and CDR2 YYNGEE come from the germline V gene. Trimming cost V 4 bases and J 0 bases, with 10 bases left between them. This CDR3 is built from 15 residues. The CDR3 loop is CASSPGNPNTGELFF. The CDR3 nucleotides are TGTGCCAGCAGCCCGGGTAACCCGAACACCGGGGAGCTGTTTTTT.

This chain links TRBV7-8 with TRBJ2-3; D gene uncertain. Germline CDR1 is SGHVS and CDR2 is FQNEAQ. This CDR3 comprises 15 residues. The V end lost 5 bases, the J end lost 6 bases, and 18 bases lay between the germline ends. The CDR3 protein is CASSRTGISPDTQYF. The CDR3, as DNA: TGTGCCAGCAGCAGAACCGGCATAAGTCCCGATACGCAGTATTTT.

The chain uses TRBV6-6 and TRBJ2-7, with D unclear. The CDR3 has 16 amino acids. With 0 bases removed from V and 4 bases from J, the gap between germline ends came to 16 bases. The germline V gene encodes CDR1 MNHNY and CDR2 SVGAGI (reference sequence). CDR3 nucleotide sequence: TGTGCCAGCAGTTACTCGCGGTACAGCACGGCGTACGAGCAGTACTTC. Translation gives CASSYSRYSTAYEQYF.

This rearrangement joins TRBV28 to TRBJ1-4; D is unresolved. Germline V gene lookup returns CDR1 MDHEN and CDR2 SYDVKM. The CDR3 has 16 amino acids. The V end was cut by 4 bases, the J end by 5 bases, with 17 bases between. CDR3 sequence: CASSSGSYSRNEKLFF. The CDR3 DNA follows: TGTGCCAGCAGTTCCGGGTCTTATTCTCGGAATGAAAAACTGTTTTTT.

The chain has TRBV7-9 and TRBJ2-1; the match to TRBD1 covers 8 bases. The junction had 3 bases not matched to a gene; V was cut back by 0 bases and J by 8 bases. Germline V CDR1 and CDR2: SEHNR, FQNEAQ (reference sequence). The CDR3 length is 14 residues. The CDR3 sequence is CASSLADRVDEQFF. For the CDR3, the DNA is TGTGCCAGCAGCTTAGCGGACAGGGTCGATGAGCAGTTCTTC.

This chain joins TRBV6-5 and TRBJ1-5; 7 bases line up with TRBD1. The V gene's germline CDR1 is MNHEY and CDR2 SVGAGI. CDR3 length equals 14 residues. The V segment lost 4 bases and the J segment 7 bases; nucleotides outside the gene matches: 7. CDR3 DNA: TGTGCCAGCAGTTTCTCCGACAGGGAACAGCCCCAGCATTTT. It is translated as CASSFSDREQPQHF.

This rearrangement joins TRBV9 to TRBJ2-5, with 7 nucleotides matching TRBD2. J lost 4 bases, V lost 0 bases, and 3 bases had no gene match. This CDR3 spans 14 amino acids. Per germline, CDR1 SGDLS and CDR2 YYNGEE. For the CDR3, the DNA is TGTGCCAGCAGCGTAGCGACTAGCAGAGAGACCCAGTACTTC. Protein: CASSVATSRETQYF.

The V gene is TRBV5-6, the J gene TRBJ2-2; 13 nucleotides agree with TRBD2. From germline, CDR1 is SGHDT and CDR2 YYEEEE. Trimming at V came to 4 bases and at J to 4 bases, leaving 7 bases not matched to a gene. The CDR3 runs 17 residues. In nucleotides, the CDR3 is TGTGCCAGCAGCCGCTGGACTAGCGGGAGTGGCACCGGGGAGCTGTTTTTT. Translation: CASSRWTSGSGTGELFF.

The chain combines TRBV28 with TRBJ2-7; 10 nucleotides agree with TRBD1. V lost 8 bases to trimming and J lost 5 bases; unmatched junction nucleotides: 6. Germline lookup yields CDR1 MDHEN and CDR2 SYDVKM. CDR3 length: 13 amino acids. The CDR3 spells CASSGQGSHEQYF. The CDR3 region has the DNA TGTGCCAGCTCGGGACAGGGGAGTCACGAGCAGTACTTC.

The chain joins TRBV5-1 to TRBJ2-6; TRBD2 aligns across 7 bases. Losses at the gene ends were 6 bases for V and 2 bases for J; bases not matched to a gene: 5. The CDR3 spans 15 residues. The V gene's germline CDR1 is SGHRS and CDR2 YFSETQ. CDR3 DNA sequence: TGCGCCAGCAAACCGGGGGGAACTGGGGCCAACGTCCTGACTTTC. This codes for CASKPGGTGANVLTF.

This clone has just one count. The chain couples TRBV30 to TRBJ1-5; 8 bases map to TRBD1. Trimming removed 2 bases from V and 3 bases from J; junction bases left unmatched: 3. Germline CDR1 reads GTSNPN; CDR2 reads SVGIG (reference sequence). The CDR3 runs 14 residues. In DNA form, the CDR3 reads TGTGCCTGGAGTCCCAGGGGGCTCAATCAGCCCCAGCATTTT. Residues: CAWSPRGLNQPQHF.

This chain uses TRBV15 with TRBJ2-7, with 10 bases that match TRBD2. This CDR3 has 15 amino acids. V lost 4 bases, J lost 1 base, and 4 bases stayed unmatched. Per germline, CDR1 LNHNV and CDR2 YYDKDF (reference sequence). CDR3 region: CATSNRTSGSYEQYF. CDR3 DNA: TGTGCCACCAGCAACCGGACTAGCGGATCCTACGAGCAGTACTTC.

Regarding this clone: The identical CDR3 is also encoded by other nucleotide sequences in the sample. The CDR3 region has the DNA TGTGCCAGCAGCTCCCCAACAGATACGCAGTATTTT. Encoded protein: CASSSPTDTQYF. The chain combines TRBV9 with TRBJ2-3; D remains ambiguous. Per germline, CDR1 SGDLS and CDR2 YYNGEE. Trimming removed 4 bases from V and 3 bases from J, with 6 bases in between. CDR3 length equals 12 residues.

The V gene is TRBV7-2, the J gene TRBJ2-3; maybe TRBD1 (6 bases). Trimming pared 3 bases from V and 0 bases from J, leaving 7 bases between. The V gene's germline CDR1 is SGHTA and CDR2 FQGNSA. The CDR3 contains 14 residues. The CDR3, as DNA: TGTGCCAGCAGCTTCGGACAGAGCACAGATACGCAGTATTTT. This encodes CASSFGQSTDTQYF.

J is TRBJ2-7 and V is TRBV18; 8 positions match TRBD2. The CDR3 runs 16 residues. J was trimmed by 0 bases and V by 3 bases; bases with no gene match: 7. CDR1 is KGHSH and CDR2 is LQKENI in the germline V gene. The CDR3 nucleotides are TGTGCCAGCTCACCCCTAGGAGCGGGGGCCTCCTACGAGCAGTACTTC. Its protein product is CASSPLGAGASYEQYF.

The chain uses TRBV19 and TRBJ2-7; no clear D. Per germline, CDR1 LNHDA and CDR2 SQIVND (reference sequence). The CDR3 covers 12 residues. V dropped 6 bases and J dropped 6 bases, with 12 bases sitting between them. CDR3 DNA: TGTGCCAGTAGCCAAACGGGTCGCGAGCAGTACTTC. It yields the protein CASSQTGREQYF.

The chain joins TRBV4-3 to TRBJ2-7; TRBD2 agrees at 7 bases. Germline CDR1 reads LGHNA; CDR2 reads YSLEER. There are 17 residues in the CDR3. V lost 1 base, J lost 3 bases, and 12 bases stayed unmatched. In DNA form, the CDR3 reads TGCGCCAGCAGCCAAGGGGCAGCGGGACCACCTATCTACGAGCAGTACTTC. This sequence encodes CASSQGAAGPPIYEQYF.